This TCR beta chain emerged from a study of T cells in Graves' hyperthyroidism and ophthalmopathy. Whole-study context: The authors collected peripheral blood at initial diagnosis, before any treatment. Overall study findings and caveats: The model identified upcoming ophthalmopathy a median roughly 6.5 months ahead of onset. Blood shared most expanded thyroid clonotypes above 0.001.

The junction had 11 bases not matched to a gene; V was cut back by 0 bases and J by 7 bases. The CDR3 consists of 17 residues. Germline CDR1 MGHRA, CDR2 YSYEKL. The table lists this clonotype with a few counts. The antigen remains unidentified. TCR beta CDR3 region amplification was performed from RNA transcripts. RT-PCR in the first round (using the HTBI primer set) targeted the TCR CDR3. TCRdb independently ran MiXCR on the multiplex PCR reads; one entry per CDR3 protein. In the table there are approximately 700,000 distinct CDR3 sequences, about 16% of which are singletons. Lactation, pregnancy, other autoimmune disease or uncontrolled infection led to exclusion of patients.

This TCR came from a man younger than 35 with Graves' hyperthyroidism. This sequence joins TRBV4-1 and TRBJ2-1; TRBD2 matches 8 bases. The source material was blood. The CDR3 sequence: CASSQDDRAGVLNEQFF. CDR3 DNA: TGCGCCAGCAGCCAAGATGATCGAGCGGGAGTGTTAAATGAGCAGTTCTTC.